Included here is one T cell receptor beta chain sequence, with context. No antigen is known for it. Clones were read by immunoSEQ multiplex PCR, and TCRdb kept only the in-frame ones, dropping some. The sample has some 170,000 clones, about nine tenths seen once. The sample comes from a study of cytomegalovirus exposure and HLA in healthy donors. General study findings and limits: High specificity and sensitivity for cytomegalovirus status were reported for the classifier. The study recorded some 160 TCR beta chains that were cytomegalovirus-associated.

Trimming at V came to 3 bases and at J to 8 bases, leaving 9 bases not matched to a gene. The CDR3 covers 14 residues. Germline CDR1 is SNHLY and CDR2 is FYNNEI. The material sequenced was PBMCs. The sequence was obtained from a man between 18 and 29 years old in good health and CMV-seropositive. The chain has TRBV2 and TRBJ1-2; 7 nucleotides match TRBD1. The chain's CDR3 is CASSDNRGDGGYTF. In DNA, the CDR3 is TGTGCCAGCAGTGACAACAGGGGTGACGGCGGCTACACCTTC.